This is a list of T cell receptor beta chains from one sample in a study of blood T cell repertoires in COVID-19. Using immunoSEQ multiplex PCR, the repertoire was profiled, and TCRdb retains in-frame clones only, with some absent. This table holds more than 200,000 clones, around 86% found once. The sample was PBMCs or T cells enriched from blood (not recorded which). The receptors were sampled from a woman between 45 and 60 years old who had recovered from COVID-19. Both conserved end residues are part of each CDR3. The D gene is left open where the match is weak. Part of the rows lack a size; the others show once, few, many or a class for expanded clones.

>NA|TRBD2|TRBJ2-3|TRBV4-1
TGCGCCAGCAGCCAAGATCCTAGCGGGAGGGCCGTCACAGATACGCAGTATTTT
CASSQDPSGRAVTDTQYF
>NA|NA|TRBJ2-5|TRBV30
TGTGCCTGGAGTGTACTGGACAGACAAGAGACCCAGTACTTC
CAWSVLDRQETQYF
>NA|NA|TRBJ2-3|TRBV11-1
TGTGCCAGCAGCTCCTCCTCCGGGAGAACGCAGTATTTT
CASSSSSGRTQYF
>NA|NA|TRBJ2-7|TRBV28
TGTGCCAGCAGTTTTGGTAGACAGGTTGGACTCTACGAGCAGTACTTC
CASSFGRQVGLYEQYF
>once|NA|TRBJ2-3|TRBV5-4
TGTGCCAGCAGCTCCTCATCGACGGGATTCACAGATACGCAGTATTTT
CASSSSSTGFTDTQYF
>NA|TRBD1|TRBJ1-2|TRBV19
TGTGCCAGTAATTCCGGGACAGCTAACTATGGCTACACCTTC
CASNSGTANYGYTF
>NA|NA|TRBJ1-2|TRBV6-5
TGTGCCAGCAGTCCAGACAGATACTATGGCTACACCTTC
CASSPDRYYGYTF
>NA|TRBD2|TRBJ2-1|TRBV27
TGTGCCAGCAGTTTACCCCCTACTAGCGGGAGTAGAAAGTTCTTC
CASSLPPTSGSRKFF
>NA|TRBD1|TRBJ2-7|TRBV28
TGTGCCAGCAGTTGGGGGACAGGGCGATACGAGCAGTACTTC
CASSWGTGRYEQYF
>NA|TRBD2|TRBJ2-3|TRBV6-5
TGTGCCAGCAACCTCGGACTAGCGCCAGATACGCAGTATTTT
CASNLGLAPDTQYF
>NA|NA|TRBJ1-1|TRBV18
TGTGCCAGCTCACCAGGGCAGAACACTGAAGCTTTCTTT
CASSPGQNTEAFF
>NA|TRBD1|TRBJ2-5|TRBV7-9
TGTGCCAGCAGAAAAACCGGGACAGGGGAAGAGACCCAGTACTTC
CASRKTGTGEETQYF
>once|NA|TRBJ1-4|TRBV19
TGTGCCAGTAAGGGGTCTTCGCCTAATGAAAAACTGTTTTTT
CASKGSSPNEKLFF
>NA|TRBD2|TRBJ2-1|TRBV25-1
TGTGCCAGCAGTCTCAAGGGCGGGAGTTCCTACAATGAGCAGTTCTTC
CASSLKGGSSYNEQFF
>NA|TRBD1|TRBJ1-1|TRBV5-1
TGCGCCAGCAGCAAGGGGGCGATGAACACTGAAGCTTTCTTT
CASSKGAMNTEAFF
>NA|TRBD1|TRBJ2-7|TRBV5-8
TGTGCCAGCAGCAAATCCGGGACAGGGGGCTCCTACGAGCAGTACTTC
CASSKSGTGGSYEQYF
>NA|NA|TRBJ2-2|TRBV5-4
TGTGCCAGCAGCTTGGGACTAGGAAACCGTCCCGGGGAGCTGTTTTTT
CASSLGLGNRPGELFF
>NA|TRBD2|TRBJ2-1|TRBV7-6
TGTGCCAGCAGCTTAGACACGGGACTAGCGGCCTACAATGAGCAGTTCTTC
CASSLDTGLAAYNEQFF
>NA|TRBD2|TRBJ2-3|TRBV5-1
TGCGCCAGCAGCGCGCCGGGACTAGCGGGAGAGGTTACGCAGTATTTT
CASSAPGLAGEVTQYF
>NA|NA|TRBJ2-5|TRBV28
TGTGCCATATCCGGGCGATGGGGGGTCCATGAAGAGACCCAGTACTTC
CAISGRWGVHEETQYF
>few|TRBD2|TRBJ2-3|TRBV7-3
TGTGCCAGCAGCCCCACTAGCGGGAGGGCCGGTGATACGCAGTATTTT
CASSPTSGRAGDTQYF
>NA|TRBD2|TRBJ2-1|TRBV27
TGTGCCAGCAGTTCCCTCACCAGCGGGGGAGCCTTCTACAATGAGCAGTTCTTC
CASSSLTSGGAFYNEQFF
>once|NA|TRBJ2-3|TRBV5-1
TGCGCCAGCAGCGAGTACACAGATACGCAGTATTTT
CASSEYTDTQYF
>NA|NA|TRBJ1-2|TRBV6-5
TGTGCCAGCAGTTTAGCAGGGAACTATGGCTACACCTTC
CASSLAGNYGYTF
>NA|NA|TRBJ2-3|TRBV9
TGTGCCAGCAGCGTGGGGAGATCAATGGGTAGCACAGATACGCAGTATTTT
CASSVGRSMGSTDTQYF
>NA|TRBD2|TRBJ2-7|TRBV11-2
TGTGCCAGCAGCTTTAGTAGCGGGAGCTCCTACGAGCAGTACTTC
CASSFSSGSSYEQYF
>NA|TRBD2|TRBJ2-3|TRBV7-9
TGTGCCAGCAGCCAGACAGCGGGAGCCCTGGGAGATACGCAGTATTTT
CASSQTAGALGDTQYF
>NA|TRBD2|TRBJ2-7|TRBV7-3
TGTGCCAGCAGCTTAAGGGCGGGAGCCTCCTACGAGCAGTACTTC
CASSLRAGASYEQYF
>NA|NA|TRBJ2-1|TRBV18
TGTGCCAGCTCACAGGGGAGCGGGTCGGGTGAGCAGTTCTTC
CASSQGSGSGEQFF
>NA|NA|TRBJ2-1|TRBV9
TGTGCCAGCAGCGTAGCCGGGACAATCTCCTACAATGAGCAGTTCTTC
CASSVAGTISYNEQFF
>NA|NA|TRBJ2-2|TRBV14
TGTGCCAGCAGCCAAGATCTGAGGGTCGCCGGGGAGCTGTTTTTT
CASSQDLRVAGELFF